This T cell receptor (beta chain) was sequenced during a study of siplizumab effects on memory and regulatory T cells. Study results and caveats: Naive T cells, seemingly more diverse than memory cells, seemed major alloresponse contributors. Confirmation was lacking for the suppressive function of proliferating Tregs derived from siplizumab cultures. Alloreactive CD4+ clones that could be mapped were on average 68.8% Treg-derived with siplizumab, against roughly 27% in controls.

About this clone: Its antigen remains unknown.

Assay: immunoSEQ multiplex PCR; the TCRdb copy retains only in-frame clones and omits some. There are about 100,000 clones in the sample; about 90% occur only once, and around 0.68% lies in the top ten. Germline V gene data show CDR1 as SGHAT and CDR2 as FQNNGV. The J segment lost 6 bases and the V segment lost 8 bases, leaving 9 bases of the junction unmatched. The CDR3 is 15 amino acids. The chain joins TRBV11-2 to TRBJ2-1; 11 bases line up with TRBD2. Material: Tregs sorted from blood. The receptor was isolated from a human donor in good health. CDR3 amino acids: CASGLGTSGPNEQFF. In DNA form, the CDR3 reads TGTGCCAGCGGCCTCGGGACTAGCGGACCCAATGAGCAGTTCTTC.